This T cell receptor beta chain was sequenced for a study of T cell responses to AZD1222 COVID-19 vaccine. General study findings and limits: Regions left unmutated in variants are reportedly the target of nearly half of spike-specific TCRs. Increased Spike-specific TCR breadth and depth were observed after two AZD1222 doses.

On this clone itself: What it binds is not known.

Method: immunoSEQ multiplex PCR; TCRdb's copy keeps in-frame clones and lacks some. The sample comprises fewer than 90,000 clones, 70% to 90% of which are singletons, and 11% rests with the top ten. The sequence derives from an adult in good health. Here the sequenced sample was peripheral blood, taken on day 0 of AZD1222 vaccination.

CDR3 coding DNA: TGTGCCAGCAGTGAAGAGATGGGACAGACTTCAACTAATGAAAAACTGTTTTTT. This encodes CASSEEMGQTSTNEKLFF. This sequence joins TRBV2 and TRBJ1-4, with 7 nucleotides matching TRBD1. This CDR3 has 18 residues. From germline, CDR1 is SNHLY and CDR2 FYNNEI. The ends lost 1 base at V and 0 bases at J; junction bases unmatched: 8.